Listed below are T cell receptor beta chains from one sample, sequenced in a study of blood T cell repertoires in COVID-19. Sequencing used immunoSEQ multiplex PCR; TCRdb keeps in-frame clones, though not all of them. The sample lists a few hundred thousand clones, approximately 90% occurring once. The sequenced material came from PBMCs or T cells enriched from blood (not recorded which). The receptors stem from a woman younger than 30 who had recovered from COVID-19. Each CDR3 is given without its conserved first and last residue. D genes are given only for firm matches.

J | V | D | CDR3
TRBJ2-3 | TRBV3-1/TRBV3-2 | - | ASSPGFLRDTQY
TRBJ2-2 | TRBV4-2 | TRBD2 | ASSRDIQRGLNTGELF
TRBJ2-5 | TRBV28 | - | ASSDDLADQETQY
TRBJ2-3 | TRBV9 | TRBD2 | ASTRLAGGQDTQY
TRBJ2-1 | TRBV14 | TRBD2 | ASSQVIGGFSSYNEQF
TRBJ1-2 | TRBV7-9 | - | ASSLHSTGLDGYT
TRBJ2-6 | TRBV6-4 | TRBD1 | ASSEQGSGANVLT
TRBJ1-1 | TRBV10-3 | - | AISSLVGGEAF
TRBJ1-6 | TRBV3-1/TRBV3-2 | - | ASSQFIRGPLYSPLH
TRBJ1-1 | TRBV7-2 | TRBD1 | ASSLTGGAYMNTEAF
TRBJ2-1 | TRBV16 | - | ASSQTDRPNEQF
TRBJ1-4 | TRBV3-1/TRBV3-2 | - | ASGNRENEKLF
TRBJ1-6 | TRBV5-8 | - | ASSPRQLGSPLH
TRBJ2-2 | TRBV27 | - | ASSSIIGELF
TRBJ1-4 | TRBV10-1 | TRBD1 | ASSEGTGASEKLF
TRBJ1-2 | TRBV11-2 | - | ARLILRQSYGYT
TRBJ1-1 | TRBV6-5 | - | ASSYSVGGNTEAF
TRBJ2-2 | TRBV2 | - | ASSEYGTGELF
TRBJ2-2 | TRBV11-2 | - | ASSLERSTGELF
TRBJ2-2 | TRBV3-1/TRBV3-2 | - | ASSQMSGVSSGGELF
TRBJ1-4 | TRBV18 | - | ASSPRSMSANEKLF
TRBJ1-4 | TRBV2 | - | ASTRRLSEKLF
TRBJ1-3 | TRBV15 | - | ATRQSLNSGNTIY
TRBJ1-4 | TRBV18 | - | ASSGAANEKLF
TRBJ1-5 | TRBV29-1 | - | SASTGFNDQPQH
TRBJ1-3 | TRBV9 | - | ASSVVGGTGNTIY
TRBJ2-2 | TRBV6-4 | - | ASSDSQNANTGELF
TRBJ2-2 | TRBV18 | TRBD1 | ASSLPGQANSNTGELF
TRBJ2-5 | TRBV2 | TRBD2 | ASSFSGNQETQY
TRBJ1-1 | TRBV7-9 | TRBD1 | ASSMDRGRSEAF
TRBJ1-5 | TRBV7-9 | - | ASSLGPIPNQPQH
TRBJ1-2 | TRBV2 | - | ASPMDSTNYGYT
TRBJ2-3 | TRBV13 | TRBD1 | ASSPGQGGTDTQY
TRBJ1-2 | TRBV7-9 | - | ASIHGGSQRDGYT
TRBJ2-7 | TRBV12-3/TRBV12-4 | TRBD1 | ASSRTGIDEQY
TRBJ1-6 | TRBV7-9 | TRBD1 | ASSPPARDRGPPPLH